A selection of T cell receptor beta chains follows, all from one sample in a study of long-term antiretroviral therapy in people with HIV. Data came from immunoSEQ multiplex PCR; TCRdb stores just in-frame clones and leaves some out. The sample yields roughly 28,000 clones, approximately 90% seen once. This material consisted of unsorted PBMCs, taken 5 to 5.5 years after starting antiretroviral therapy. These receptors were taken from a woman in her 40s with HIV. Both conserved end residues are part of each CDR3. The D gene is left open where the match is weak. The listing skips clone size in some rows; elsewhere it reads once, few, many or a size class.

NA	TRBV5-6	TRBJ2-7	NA	CASSGSGSSYEQYF	TGTGCCAGCAGCGGGTCGGGGAGCTCCTACGAGCAGTACTTC
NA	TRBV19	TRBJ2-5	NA	CASSASLRETQYF	TGTGCCAGTAGTGCTAGTTTGAGGGAGACCCAGTACTTC
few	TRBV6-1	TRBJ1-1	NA	CASSRQVYTEAFF	TGTGCCAGCAGTAGACAGGTCTACACTGAAGCTTTCTTT
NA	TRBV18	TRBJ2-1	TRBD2	CASSQGLAGDNEQFF	TGTGCCAGCTCACAGGGACTAGCGGGGGACAATGAGCAGTTCTTC
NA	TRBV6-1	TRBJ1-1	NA	CASSEIRNTEAFF	TGTGCCAGCAGTGAAATCAGGAACACTGAAGCTTTCTTT
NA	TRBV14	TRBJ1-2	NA	CASSPQTNYGYTF	TGTGCCAGCAGCCCACAGACTAACTATGGCTACACCTTC
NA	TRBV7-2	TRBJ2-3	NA	CASSFVQGKNTQYF	TGTGCCAGCAGCTTTGTGCAGGGGAAGAATACGCAGTATTTT
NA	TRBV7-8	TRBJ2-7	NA	CASSLGVQGSLKFGEQYF	TGTGCCAGCAGCTTGGGTGTACAGGGAAGCTTGAAGTTTGGCGAGCAGTACTTC
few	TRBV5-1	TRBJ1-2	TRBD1	CASSPHGQGATGYGYTF	TGCGCCAGCAGTCCACATGGACAGGGGGCGACGGGCTATGGCTACACCTTC
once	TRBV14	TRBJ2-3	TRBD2	CARGLAGPSTDTQYF	TGTGCCAGAGGACTAGCGGGGCCTAGCACAGATACGCAGTATTTT
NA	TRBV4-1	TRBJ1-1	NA	CASSQRPQEGTSEAFF	TGCGCCAGCAGCCAACGGCCGCAGGAGGGTACTTCGGAAGCTTTCTTT
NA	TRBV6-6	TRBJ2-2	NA	CASSHISGATGELFF	TGTGCCAGCAGTCACATCTCCGGGGCCACCGGGGAGCTGTTTTTT
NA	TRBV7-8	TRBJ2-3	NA	CASSLDRLQGITDTQYF	TGTGCCAGCAGCTTAGATCGGTTGCAGGGTATCACAGATACGCAGTATTTT
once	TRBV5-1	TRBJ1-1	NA	CASSLRFDTEAFF	TGCGCCAGCAGCTTGAGGTTCGACACTGAAGCTTTCTTT
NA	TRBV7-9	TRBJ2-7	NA	CASSPPGYEQYF	TGTGCCAGCAGCCCCCCGGGGTACGAGCAGTACTTC
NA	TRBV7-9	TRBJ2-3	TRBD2	CASSPGSGRSSTDTQYF	TGTGCCAGCAGCCCGGGTAGCGGGCGATCTAGCACAGATACGCAGTATTTT
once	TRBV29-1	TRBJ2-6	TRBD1	CSVKTGTGNSGANVLTF	TGCAGCGTAAAGACCGGGACAGGGAACTCTGGGGCCAACGTCCTGACTTTC
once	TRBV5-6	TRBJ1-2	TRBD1	CASSPTGGSGYTF	TGTGCCAGCAGCCCGACAGGGGGCAGTGGCTACACCTTC
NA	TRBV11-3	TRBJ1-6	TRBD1	CASQGGSYNSPLHF	TGTGCCAGCCAGGGGGGCTCCTATAATTCACCCCTCCACTTT
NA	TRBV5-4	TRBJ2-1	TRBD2	CASSFGGTSRGNEQFF	TGTGCCAGCAGCTTCGGCGGGACTAGTCGTGGCAATGAGCAGTTCTTC
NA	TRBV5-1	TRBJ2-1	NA	CASSSFGSSYNEQFF	TGCGCCAGCAGCTCCTTTGGTAGTTCCTACAATGAGCAGTTCTTC
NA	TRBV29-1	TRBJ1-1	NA	CSVERDTEAFF	TGCAGCGTTGAGAGGGACACTGAAGCTTTCTTT
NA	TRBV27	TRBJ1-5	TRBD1	CASSPRQGNQPQHF	TGTGCCAGCAGTCCACGACAGGGGAATCAGCCCCAGCATTTT
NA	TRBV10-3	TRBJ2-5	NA	CAISEQKETQYF	TGTGCCATCAGTGAACAGAAAGAGACCCAGTACTTC
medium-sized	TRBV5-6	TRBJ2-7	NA	CASSADLYEQYF	TGTGCCAGCAGCGCCGACCTCTACGAGCAGTACTTC
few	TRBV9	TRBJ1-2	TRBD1	CASSVGQGIYGYTF	TGTGCCAGCAGCGTCGGACAGGGGATCTATGGCTACACCTTC
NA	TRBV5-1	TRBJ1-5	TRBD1	CASSMNPGGGQPQHF	TGCGCCAGCAGCATGAACCCAGGGGGCGGGCAGCCCCAGCATTTT
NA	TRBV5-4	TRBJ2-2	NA	CASSLTKNTGELFF	TGTGCCAGCAGCTTGACAAAGAACACCGGGGAGCTGTTTTTT
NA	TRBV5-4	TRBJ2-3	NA	CASSLGGTDTQYF	TGTGCCAGCAGCTTGGGGGGCACAGATACGCAGTATTTT
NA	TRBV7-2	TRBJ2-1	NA	CASVRLGVSEQFF	TGTGCCAGCGTCAGATTAGGAGTGAGTGAGCAGTTCTTC
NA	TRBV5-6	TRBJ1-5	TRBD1	CASSPGGSSQPQHF	TGTGCCAGCAGCCCAGGGGGCTCAAGTCAGCCCCAGCATTTT
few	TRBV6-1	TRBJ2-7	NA	CASSDYDRTYEQYF	TGTGCCAGCAGTGATTACGACAGGACCTACGAGCAGTACTTC
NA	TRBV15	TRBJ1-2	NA	CATSSGSSLGYGYTF	TGTGCCACCAGCAGCGGTTCTTCCCTCGGGTATGGCTACACCTTC
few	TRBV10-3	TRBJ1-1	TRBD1	CAIEDRGNTEAFF	TGTGCCATCGAGGACAGGGGGAACACTGAAGCTTTCTTT
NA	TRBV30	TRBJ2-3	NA	CAWEQDTQYF	TGTGCCTGGGAACAGGATACGCAGTATTTT
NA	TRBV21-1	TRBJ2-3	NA	CASSEGTKQNTDTQYF	TGTGCCAGCAGTGAGGGGACAAAACAAAACACAGATACGCAGTATTTT
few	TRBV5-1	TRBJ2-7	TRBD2	CASSLGGTSGTDEQYF	TGCGCCAGCAGCTTGGGGGGGACTAGCGGGACCGACGAGCAGTACTTC
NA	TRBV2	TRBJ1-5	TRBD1	CASRSRGQGVFWDQPQHF	TGTGCCAGCAGATCGAGGGGACAGGGGGTATTTTGGGATCAGCCCCAGCATTTT
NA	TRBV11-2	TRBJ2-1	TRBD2	CASSLEGSSGRVNEQFF	TGTGCCAGCAGCTTAGAGGGTAGTAGCGGGAGGGTAAATGAGCAGTTCTTC
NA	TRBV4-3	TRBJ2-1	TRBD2	CASSQGERGGPNEQFF	TGCGCCAGCAGCCAAGGGGAGCGGGGGGGCCCTAATGAGCAGTTCTTC
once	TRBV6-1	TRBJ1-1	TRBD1	CAISGDIGQALNTEAFF	TGTGCCATCAGTGGAGATATAGGACAGGCGCTGAACACTGAAGCTTTCTTT
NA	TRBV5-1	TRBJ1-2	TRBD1	CASRQGTGVVGYTF	TGCGCCAGCAGACAAGGGACAGGGGTGGTTGGCTACACCTTC
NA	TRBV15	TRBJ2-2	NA	CATSREHTGFNTGELFF	TGTGCCACCAGCAGAGAACATACGGGATTTAACACCGGGGAGCTGTTTTTT
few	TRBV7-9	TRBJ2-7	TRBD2	CASQLAGAGYEQYF	TGTGCCAGTCAGCTAGCGGGGGCCGGCTACGAGCAGTACTTC
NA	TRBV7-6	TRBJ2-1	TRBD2	CASSLRVAGVGEQFF	TGTGCCAGCAGCTTACGGGTAGCGGGAGTAGGTGAGCAGTTCTTC
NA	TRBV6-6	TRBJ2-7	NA	CASSKANRVNEQYF	TGTGCCAGCAGTAAGGCAAACAGGGTCAACGAGCAGTACTTC